These 16 T cell receptor beta chains were all obtained from the same sample, sequenced in a study of blood T cell repertoires in COVID-19. Sequenced by immunoSEQ multiplex PCR; TCRdb stores in-frame clones only, minus some. Among hundreds of thousands of clones listed, approximately 85% were seen once. The sequenced sample consisted of PBMCs or T cells enriched from blood (not recorded which). The source is a woman aged 40 to 50 with acute COVID-19.

This clone was seen just once. The chain employs TRBV9 and TRBJ2-2; TRBD2 is a possible D gene (6 bases). The V gene's germline CDR1 is SGDLS and CDR2 YYNGEE. The length of the CDR3 is 17 residues. Deletions cut 4 bases from V and 2 bases from J, with 18 bases between. The CDR3 sequence: CASSTPTGTPNTGELFF. The CDR3 nucleotides read TGTGCCAGCAGCACTCCGACCGGGACTCCTAACACCGGGGAGCTGTTTTTT.

J is TRBJ2-6 and V is TRBV4-1; D may be TRBD1 (5 bases). Germline assignment: CDR1 MGHRA and CDR2 YSYEKL. V lost 1 base to trimming and J lost 4 bases, with 8 bases between them. The CDR3 contains 15 residues. The CDR3 coding sequence is TGCGCCAGCAGCCAAGGGGGCGGCGGGGCCAACGTCCTGACTTTC. Its protein is CASSQGGGGANVLTF.

The chain carries TRBV6-5 and TRBJ2-3; weak D call: TRBD1 (5 bases). From germline, CDR1 is MNHEY and CDR2 SVGAGI. This CDR3 spans 15 amino acids. The ends were cut back, 2 bases at V and 0 bases at J, with 9 bases in the middle. CDR3 sequence (DNA): TGTGCCAGCAGTTACATGCAGGGCAGCACAGATACGCAGTATTTT. Its protein is CASSYMQGSTDTQYF.

V gene TRBV5-6 combines with J gene TRBJ2-4; 7 bases align to TRBD1. The V gene end was trimmed by 4 bases and the J gene end by 5 bases; junction bases not matched to a gene: 9. Per the germline V gene, CDR1 is SGHDT and CDR2 is YYEEEE. This CDR3 region has 15 residues. The CDR3 spells CASSRLTGVENIQYF. The CDR3 DNA reads TGTGCCAGCAGCCGACTAACAGGGGTAGAAAACATTCAGTACTTC.

The rearrangement joins TRBV5-1 to TRBJ1-1; perhaps TRBD1 as D (6 bases). Germline V gene data show CDR1 as SGHRS and CDR2 as YFSETQ. The CDR3 contains 14 residues. Deletions cut 4 bases from V and 0 bases from J, with 10 bases between. CDR3 sequence: CASSPQGLNTEAFF. The DNA of the CDR3 is TGCGCCAGCAGCCCGCAGGGGTTGAACACTGAAGCTTTCTTT.

This clone has just one count. The J gene is TRBJ1-4, the V gene TRBV6-1, with 11 bases identical to TRBD1. Looked up from germline, CDR1 is MNHNS and CDR2 is SASEGT. The V and J ends lost 3 bases and 7 bases, in that order; junction bases with no gene match: 16. This CDR3 region has 19 residues. CDR3 nucleotide sequence: TGTGCCAGCAGTGAGGGAGTACGTGGCTGGGGACAGGGGGGTGAAAAACTGTTTTTT. It yields the protein CASSEGVRGWGQGGEKLFF.

The V gene is TRBV9, the J gene TRBJ2-7; D perhaps matches TRBD1 (6 bases). The CDR3 runs 16 residues. Between the trimmed V and J ends, which lost 0 bases and 0 bases, there was a span of 13 bases. In germline, CDR1 is SGDLS, CDR2 YYNGEE. This CDR3 is CASSVGGTSSSYEQYF. The CDR3 DNA is TGTGCCAGCAGCGTAGGAGGGACATCGAGCTCCTACGAGCAGTACTTC.

The CDR3 region is CASSQTGTGALLNEKLFF. The CDR3 DNA is TGTGCCAGCTCACAAACCGGGACAGGGGCTCTCCTTAATGAAAAACTGTTTTTT. V usage is TRBV18 and J usage is TRBJ1-4; 10 bases are shared with TRBD1. The CDR3 runs to 18 residues. The junction had 12 bases not matched to a gene; V was cut back by 4 bases and J by 4 bases. The germline CDR1 and CDR2 sequences are KGHSH and LQKENI.

The chain combines TRBV7-9 with TRBJ2-3; possible D gene TRBD2, 6 bases. The V and J ends lost 2 bases and 0 bases respectively, with 9 bases between them. CDR3 size: 15 residues. The germline V gene encodes CDR1 SEHNR and CDR2 FQNEAQ (reference sequence). CDR3 region: CASSLTGTSTDTQYF. As DNA, the CDR3 is TGTGCCAGCAGCTTAACGGGGACTAGCACAGATACGCAGTATTTT.

The rearrangement uses TRBV6-6 and TRBJ1-1; the D is unclear. V was trimmed by 5 bases and J by 0 bases, leaving 7 bases between them. The CDR3 contains 13 residues. Germline loops: CDR1 MNHNY, CDR2 SVGAGI (reference sequence). The CDR3 reads CASSDTLNTEAFF. CDR3 DNA: TGTGCCAGCAGTGACACCTTGAACACTGAAGCTTTCTTT.

The chain has TRBV6-5 and TRBJ1-1; 9 nucleotides line up with TRBD1. V lost 5 bases, J lost 4 bases, and 8 bases stayed unmatched. The CDR3 consists of 15 residues. Germline CDR1 is MNHEY and CDR2 is SVGAGI. CDR3 loop: CASSPGTGSGTEAFF. The DNA of the CDR3 is TGTGCCAGCAGTCCTGGGACAGGGTCAGGCACTGAAGCTTTCTTT.

This clone was observed a single time. The chain links TRBV5-4 to TRBJ2-7; weak D call: TRBD1 (6 bases). V was trimmed by 0 bases and J by 3 bases, leaving 10 bases between them. CDR1 and CDR2 (germline): SGHNT, YYREEE (reference sequence). The CDR3 spans 14 residues. CDR3 nucleotide sequence: TGTGCCAGCAGCTTGGGACAGGAGAGCTACGAGCAGTACTTC. This translates into CASSLGQESYEQYF.

This clone appeared once. The V call is TRBV6-6, the J call TRBJ2-1, with 7 bases matching TRBD2. CDR1 is MNHNY and CDR2 is SVGAGI in the germline V gene (reference sequence). The CDR3 spans 16 residues. The V segment lost 1 base and the J segment 9 bases; nucleotides outside the gene matches: 12. CDR3 in DNA: TGTGCCAGCAGTTACTTGCTAGCGGAGCCTACTGGTGAGCAGTTCTTC. This sequence encodes CASSYLLAEPTGEQFF.

This clone was counted a single time. The V call is TRBV19, the J call TRBJ1-2, with D possibly being TRBD1 (6 bases). CDR1 and CDR2 (germline): LNHDA, SQIVND (reference sequence). The ends were cut back, 5 bases at V and 0 bases at J, with 13 bases in the middle. CDR3 length equals 15 residues. CDR3 coding DNA: TGTGCCAGTAGTGGTCCGGGACACTCTAACTATGGCTACACCTTC. Protein: CASSGPGHSNYGYTF.

This clone occurred a few times. The rearrangement joins TRBV11-1 to TRBJ1-5, with TRBD1 as a possible D gene (5 bases). Looked up from germline, CDR1 is SGHAT and CDR2 is FQDESV (reference sequence). The CDR3 is 15 amino acids. The ends were cut back, 0 bases at V and 5 bases at J, with 11 bases in the middle. In nucleotides, the CDR3 is TGTGCCAGCAGCTTAGCGTGGCAGGGCCATCAGCCCCAGCATTTT. Protein product: CASSLAWQGHQPQHF.

The CDR3 DNA follows: TGTGCCAGCAGCCGGTCCGGGACAGGATTCACCGGGGAGCTGTTTTTT. It yields the protein CASSRSGTGFTGELFF. The chain is built from TRBV3-1 (or the pseudogene TRBV3-2) and TRBJ2-2; 8 bases are shared with TRBD1. The trim removed 4 bases at V and 4 bases at J, leaving 8 bases unmatched. Germline assignment: CDR1 LGHDT and CDR2 YNNKEL (reference sequence). The CDR3 sequence is 16 residues long.